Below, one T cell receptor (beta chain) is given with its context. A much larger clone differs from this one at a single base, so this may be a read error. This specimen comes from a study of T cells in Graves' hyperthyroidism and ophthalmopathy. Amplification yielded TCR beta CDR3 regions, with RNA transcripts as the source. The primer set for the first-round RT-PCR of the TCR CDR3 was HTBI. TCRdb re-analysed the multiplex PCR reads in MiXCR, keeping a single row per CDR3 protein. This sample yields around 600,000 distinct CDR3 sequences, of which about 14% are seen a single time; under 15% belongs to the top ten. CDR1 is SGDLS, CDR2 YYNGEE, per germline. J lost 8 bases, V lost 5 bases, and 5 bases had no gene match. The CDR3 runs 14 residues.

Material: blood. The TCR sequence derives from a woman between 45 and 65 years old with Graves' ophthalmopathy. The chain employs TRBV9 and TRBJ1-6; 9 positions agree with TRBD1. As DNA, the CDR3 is TGTGCCAGCAGAAAGACAGGGGGTGATTCACCCCTCCACTTT. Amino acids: CASRKTGGDSPLHF.